One sample yielded the 8 T cell receptor beta chains listed below, sequenced in a study of cytomegalovirus exposure and HLA in healthy donors. The PCR used 60 Vbeta and 13 Jbeta primers. Profiled with immunoSEQ multiplex PCR; TCRdb holds only in-frame clones, not every one. This table has 160,000 or so clones, around 80% appearing once. The sequenced sample was PBMCs. These receptors were taken from a woman in her forties or fifties in good health and CMV-seronegative.

V and J are TRBV28 and TRBJ1-1, with D possibly being TRBD1 (6 bases). The V end was cut by 4 bases, the J end by 4 bases, with 19 bases between. Germline assignment: CDR1 MDHEN and CDR2 SYDVKM. The CDR3 runs 16 residues. CDR3 residues: CASSSNDRPGGTEAFF. In DNA, the CDR3 is TGTGCCAGCAGTTCAAACGACAGGCCTGGAGGCACTGAAGCTTTCTTT.

The chain couples TRBV15 to TRBJ1-1; no firm D call. This CDR3 region has 13 residues. V was cut by 0 bases and J by 0 bases, with 2 bases left in between. Germline CDR1 LNHNV, CDR2 YYDKDF (reference sequence). CDR3 sequence: CATSRDMNTEAFF. The CDR3 DNA follows: TGTGCCACCAGCAGAGATATGAACACTGAAGCTTTCTTT.

This chain joins TRBV9 and TRBJ2-2, with D perhaps matching TRBD1 (6 bases). The germline gives CDR1 SGDLS, CDR2 YYNGEE. The ends were cut back, 4 bases at V and 7 bases at J, with 8 bases in the middle. The CDR3 runs 12 residues. CDR3 loop: CASSIRGGELFF. In nucleotides, the CDR3 is TGTGCCAGCAGCATCAGGGGCGGGGAGCTGTTTTTT.

This chain links TRBV10-3 with TRBJ2-7; TRBD2 matches 11 bases. The junction had 6 bases not matched to a gene; V was cut back by 2 bases and J by 6 bases. Looked up from germline, CDR1 is ENHRY and CDR2 is SYGVKD. The CDR3 is 15 amino acids. CDR3 nucleotides: TGTGCCATCAGTGAGAACCCGACTAGCGGGACCGAGCAGTACTTC. It translates to CAISENPTSGTEQYF.

V gene TRBV18 combines with J gene TRBJ2-3, with 7 bases that match TRBD1. The CDR3 runs to 15 residues. CDR1 and CDR2 (germline): KGHSH, LQKENI. Trimming removed 3 bases from V and 4 bases from J; junction bases left unmatched: 7. This CDR3 is CASSPPSTGPDTQYF. CDR3 nucleotides: TGTGCCAGCTCACCGCCTTCGACAGGGCCAGATACGCAGTATTTT.

CDR3 sequence (DNA): TGTGCCAGCAGTGAACGGGACAGGGTCACAGATACGCAGTATTTT. Amino acids: CASSERDRVTDTQYF. The chain has TRBV6-1 and TRBJ2-3; TRBD1 matches 9 bases. Germline loops: CDR1 MNHNS, CDR2 SASEGT. With V trimmed by 2 bases and J by 2 bases, 2 bases remained unmatched. CDR3 length: 15 amino acids.

The genes are TRBV7-9 and TRBJ2-1; TRBD1 agrees at 8 bases. From germline, CDR1 is SEHNR and CDR2 FQNEAQ (reference sequence). Trimming cost V 5 bases and J 12 bases; bases outside gene matches: 15. This CDR3 spans 15 amino acids. This CDR3 is CASSQTGVGPRGQFF. As DNA, the CDR3 is TGTGCCAGCAGCCAGACAGGGGTGGGGCCCCGCGGGCAGTTCTTC.

The J gene is TRBJ1-1, the V gene TRBV29-1, with D perhaps matching TRBD1 (6 bases). The germline CDR1 and CDR2 sequences are SQVTM and ANQGSEA. The V end lost 8 bases, the J end lost 0 bases, and 13 bases lay between the germline ends. The CDR3 has 13 residues. For the CDR3, the DNA is TGCAGCATACTGGACAGCATGAACACTGAAGCTTTCTTT. It yields the protein CSILDSMNTEAFF. Full variable domain (rest looked up from reference TRBV29-1 and TRBJ1-1): SAVISQKPSRDICQRGTSLTIQCQVDSQVTMMFWYRQQPGQSLTLIATANQGSEATYESGFVIDKFPISRPNLTFSTLTVSNMSPEDSSIYLCSILDSMNTEAFFGQGTRLTVV.